The 15 T cell receptor beta chains given below trace back to one sample, sequenced in a study of shared clonotypes between healthy human individuals. The assay was immunoSEQ multiplex PCR, and TCRdb's table has in-frame clones only and misses some. Of some 2,100,000 clones detected, around 93% appear once; the ten largest clones hold about 1.5%. Naive CD8 cells were CD45RO-negative, positively selected for CCR7, excluding terminally differentiated effector memory CD45RA+ cells. Sequencing was done on a sample of naive CD8+ T cells from PBMCs. The receptors stem from a man between 18 and 35 years old in good health. Some clones in this sample may be carry-over from other donors' samples.

The J gene is TRBJ2-7, the V gene TRBV27; D is ambiguous. Per the germline V gene, CDR1 is MNHEY and CDR2 is SMNVEV (reference sequence). This CDR3 contains 12 residues. With 5 bases removed from V and 6 bases from J, the gap between germline ends came to 11 bases. The CDR3 DNA reads TGTGCCAGCAGTACGCGTGACCTCGAGCAGTACTTC. Translated: CASSTRDLEQYF.

V is TRBV27 and J is TRBJ2-5; 8 bases align to TRBD2. V dropped 5 bases and J dropped 5; count of bases not matched to a gene: 13. Germline V gives CDR1 MNHEY, CDR2 SMNVEV (reference sequence). The CDR3 runs to 16 residues. Written as DNA, the CDR3 is TGTGCCAGCAGTGCGCCTCCACTAGCGGACCGGGAGACCCAGTACTTC. It yields the protein CASSAPPLADRETQYF.

The V and J genes are TRBV7-6 and TRBJ2-7, with TRBD1 as a possible D gene (6 bases). This CDR3 spans 13 amino acids. The germline V gene has CDR1 SGHVS and CDR2 FNYEAQ. The V end was cut by 8 bases, the J end by 0 bases, with 11 bases between. In nucleotides, the CDR3 is TGTGCCAGCTTAGACAGGAGCTCCTACGAGCAGTACTTC. Amino acid sequence: CASLDRSSYEQYF.

The chain links TRBV19 to TRBJ2-1, with TRBD1 as a possible D gene (5 bases). Looked up from germline, CDR1 is LNHDA and CDR2 is SQIVND (reference sequence). CDR3 length: 14 residues. V was pared by 5 bases and J by 0 bases, with 8 bases between. CDR3 region: CASSGASSYNEQFF. CDR3 nucleotides: TGTGCCAGTAGTGGGGCAAGCTCCTACAATGAGCAGTTCTTC. The full variable domain, completed using reference TRBV19 and TRBJ2-1, is DGGITQSPKYLFRKEGQNVTLSCEQNLNHDAMYWYRQDPGQGLRLIYYSQIVNDFQKGDIAEGYSVSREKKESFPLTVTSAQKNPTAFYLCASSGASSYNEQFFGPGTRLTVL.

The chain employs TRBV19 and TRBJ2-4; D gene ambiguous. The CDR3 totals 18 residues. The V end lost 0 bases, the J end lost 8 bases, and 23 bases lay between the germline ends. The germline V gene has CDR1 LNHDA and CDR2 SQIVND (reference sequence). The CDR3 DNA is TGTGCCAGTAGTATAGAACCCGCCGGGCCCCTCAGCAGCCACATTCAGTACTTC. Amino acid sequence: CASSIEPAGPLSSHIQYF.

The rearrangement joins TRBV2 to TRBJ1-3; 7 bases map to TRBD1. J was trimmed by 2 bases and V by 4 bases; bases with no gene match: 8. Germline CDR1 is SNHLY and CDR2 is FYNNEI. This CDR3 has 16 amino acids. The CDR3 spells CASSAPQDRAGNTIYF. The CDR3, as DNA: TGTGCCAGCAGTGCCCCCCAAGACAGGGCTGGAAACACCATATATTTT.

The chain employs TRBV4-1 and TRBJ2-1, with TRBD2 matching 7 bases. Germline CDR1 MGHRA, CDR2 YSYEKL. The CDR3 sequence is 19 residues long. J lost 8 bases, V lost 2 bases, and 21 bases had no gene match. DNA for the CDR3: TGCGCCAGCAGCCAACAGTTACTTCGATCTAGCGGCCCGGGGGATGAGCAGTTCTTC. Translated: CASSQQLLRSSGPGDEQFF.

The chain has TRBV27 and TRBJ2-2; 13 positions agree with TRBD2. This CDR3 is built from 18 residues. Germline assignment: CDR1 MNHEY and CDR2 SMNVEV (reference sequence). The ends lost 5 bases at V and 6 bases at J; junction bases unmatched: 12. This CDR3 reads CASSTLLAGGLYPGELFF. CDR3 bases: TGTGCCAGCAGTACGCTACTAGCGGGAGGGCTGTATCCCGGGGAGCTGTTTTTT.

The rearrangement uses TRBV1 and TRBJ2-6; the D segment call TRBD2 is taken from the table without a DNA check. TRBV1 is labeled a pseudogene. This CDR3 contains 17 residues. The CDR3 region is CTSSPGCLQSRANVLTF. In DNA form, the CDR3 reads TGCACCAGCAGTCCGGGTTGTTTACAAAGTCGGGCCAACGTCCTGACTTTC.

The genes are TRBV27 and TRBJ2-6; D may be TRBD1 or TRBD2 (6 bases each). V was clipped by 7 bases and J by 4 bases, with 17 bases between them. The CDR3 runs 16 residues. Germline V gene sequence: CDR1 MNHEY, CDR2 SMNVEV (reference sequence). In DNA, the CDR3 is TGTGCCAGCACCCTTGGGGGGCGGCTGGGGGCCAACGTCCTGACTTTC. Protein sequence: CASTLGGRLGANVLTF.

The chain has TRBV6-6 and TRBJ1-5; D not certain. Germline loops: CDR1 MNHNY, CDR2 SVGAGI (reference sequence). The CDR3 spans 13 residues. The germline V and J ends were trimmed by 7 bases and 2 bases, with 9 bases remaining between them. For the CDR3, the DNA is TGTGCCAGCATCGCGAGGGGCAATCAGCCCCAGCATTTT. Translation: CASIARGNQPQHF.

The V gene is TRBV19, the J gene TRBJ2-7; D might be TRBD1 (5 bases). The CDR3 is made up of 14 amino acids. Germline V gene data show CDR1 as LNHDA and CDR2 as SQIVND (reference sequence). The V end was cut by 2 bases, the J end by 6 bases, with 14 bases between. CDR3 region: CASSIFLWGREQYF. The CDR3 nucleotides read TGTGCCAGTAGTATATTTTTGTGGGGCCGCGAGCAGTACTTC.

The chain has TRBV6-5 and TRBJ2-1; TRBD2 matches 8 bases. CDR1 MNHEY and CDR2 SVGAGI come from the germline V gene. The CDR3 loop spans 15 amino acids. V lost 0 bases and J lost 4; bases outside the gene matches: 2. CDR3 coding DNA: TGTGCCAGCAGTTACTCACTAGCGGATTACAATGAGCAGTTCTTC. This translates into CASSYSLADYNEQFF.

This clone is a singleton in its sample. The chain is built from TRBV7-2 and TRBJ2-1; the D is unclear. Germline CDR1 and CDR2: SGHTA and FQGNSA. V was shortened by 1 base and J by 2 bases, with 3 bases between the two germline ends. The CDR3 is 13 residues long. The CDR3 sequence: CASSLVAYNEQFF. The CDR3 nucleotides read TGTGCCAGCAGCTTAGTGGCCTACAATGAGCAGTTCTTC.

V and J are TRBV30 and TRBJ2-5; either TRBD1 or TRBD2 may supply D (5 bases each). Trimming took 5 bases from V and 1 from J, leaving 17 bases between them. This CDR3 has 15 amino acids. Germline assignment: CDR1 GTSNPN and CDR2 SVGIG (reference sequence). CDR3 amino acids: CAWDYSGTTQETQYF. The CDR3 region has the DNA TGTGCCTGGGACTACTCCGGGACCACCCAAGAGACCCAGTACTTC.